Each of the 27 T cell receptor beta chains below was sequenced from the same sample in a study of vaccination and CD4 T cells after COVID-19. No antigens are known for them. The Oncomine TCR Beta short-read assay was what sequenced the DNA obtained from cultured CD4+ T cells. TCRdb analysed the PCR reads with MiXCR anew, one entry per CDR3 protein. Of under 5,500 distinct CDR3 sequences in the sample, about 80% were seen once. Treatment defined: approximately nine-day PBMC culture with coronavirus spike peptide pools or control peptides (ViraFEST assay). Sequencing was carried out using CD4+ T cells from blood, cultured in vitro. All receptors derive from a human donor who had recovered from COVID-19.

This clonotype was observed a few times. V and J are TRBV27 and TRBJ1-5, with no clear D. This CDR3 is built from 15 residues. V lost 7 bases, J lost 0 bases, and 13 bases lay in between. From germline, CDR1 is MNHEY and CDR2 SMNVEV (reference sequence). The chain's CDR3 is CASTSSPLSNQPQHF. The CDR3 region has the DNA TGTGCCAGCACCTCTAGTCCACTTAGCAATCAGCCCCAGCATTTT.

The chain links TRBV20-1 to TRBJ1-2; D is unresolved. V shed 2 bases and J shed 8 bases, with 12 bases lying between them. The CDR3 is made up of 12 amino acids. CDR1 is DFQATT and CDR2 is SNEGSKA in the germline V gene (reference sequence). This chain's CDR3 is CSARSGGLGYTF. Written as DNA, the CDR3 is TGCAGTGCTAGATCGGGAGGGCTAGGCTACACCTTC.

The chain joins TRBV7-9 to TRBJ1-1; D remains ambiguous. This CDR3 has 14 amino acids. Per the germline V gene, CDR1 is SEHNR and CDR2 is FQNEAQ (reference sequence). The V end was cut by 5 bases, the J end by 4 bases, with 14 bases between. CDR3 sequence: CASSLQSGSTEAFF. The DNA of the CDR3 is TGTGCCAGCAGCCTTCAGTCGGGGAGCACTGAAGCTTTCTTT.

The chain employs TRBV6-2 or TRBV6-3 and TRBJ2-5, with TRBD1 identical over 7 bases. This CDR3 has 16 amino acids. The V gene end was trimmed by 5 bases and the J gene end by 2 bases; junction bases not matched to a gene: 11. CDR1 is MNHEY and CDR2 is SVGEGT in the germline V gene. CDR3: CASSPMWGQQQETQYF. CDR3 sequence (DNA): TGTGCCAGCAGTCCGATGTGGGGACAGCAACAAGAGACCCAGTACTTC.

The chain joins TRBV20-1 to TRBJ1-1, with D uncertain. The CDR3 runs to 11 residues. V lost 3 bases and J 5 bases, leaving 7 bases between the germline ends. CDR1 and CDR2 (germline): DFQATT, SNEGSKA (reference sequence). The DNA for the CDR3 is TGCAGTGCTAGTATAACAACTGAAGCTTTCTTT. This encodes CSASITTEAFF.

The chain is built from TRBV27 and TRBJ1-6; no definite D call. Germline CDR1 MNHEY, CDR2 SMNVEV (reference sequence). The V gene lost 7 bases and the J gene lost 10 bases, with 26 bases spanning the gap. The CDR3 is made up of 17 amino acids. The CDR3 region is CASTHGPARSIWSPLHF. CDR3 DNA sequence: TGTGCCAGCACTCACGGACCGGCTCGATCCATATGGTCACCCCTCCACTTT.

This sequence joins TRBV10-1 and TRBJ1-1, with D maybe TRBD1 (5 bases). The CDR3 spans 14 residues. Deletions cut 3 bases from V and 2 bases from J, with 10 bases between. Germline V lookup: CDR1 WNHNN, CDR2 SYGVQD (reference sequence). CDR3: CASSEAGINTEAFF. The CDR3 DNA sequence: TGCGCCAGCAGTGAAGCAGGGATTAACACTGAAGCTTTCTTT.

This sequence joins TRBV6-5 and TRBJ1-5; the D is unclear. V gave up 4 bases and J gave up 2 bases, with 12 bases separating them. Germline loops: CDR1 MNHEY, CDR2 SVGAGI. This CDR3 is 15 amino acids long. In DNA form, the CDR3 reads TGTGCCAGCAGTTCTCAGAGACTTGGCAATCAGCCCCAGCATTTT. It encodes CASSSQRLGNQPQHF.

The chain links TRBV12-3 or TRBV12-4 to TRBJ1-6; a possible D gene is TRBD1 (6 bases). The V and J ends lost 6 bases and 9 bases respectively, with 15 bases between them. CDR3 length: 14 amino acids. Here the CDR3 reads CASSRAGAGSPLHF. Written as DNA, the CDR3 is TGTGCCAGCAGCCGCGCAGGGGCAGGTTCACCCCTCCACTTT.

This clonotype qualifies as medium-sized. The chain has TRBV12-3 or TRBV12-4 and TRBJ1-6, with D possibly being TRBD1 (5 bases). The CDR3 extends over 14 amino acids. V dropped 3 bases and J dropped 9 bases, with 12 bases sitting between them. In DNA, the CDR3 is TGTGCCAGCAGTTTGTCAGGGCACCTTTCACCCCTCCACTTT. Translating it yields CASSLSGHLSPLHF.

The chain links TRBV15 to TRBJ1-2; D is perhaps TRBD1 (5 bases). The V end lost 0 bases, the J end lost 4 bases, and 9 bases lay between the germline ends. Looked up from germline, CDR1 is LNHNV and CDR2 is YYDKDF (reference sequence). The CDR3 sequence is 14 residues long. The CDR3 here is CATSREGRTYGYTF. CDR3 DNA: TGTGCCACCAGCAGAGAGGGGCGCACCTATGGCTACACCTTC.

This clonotype was seen once. The chain employs TRBV6-1 and TRBJ1-6; D gene ambiguous. CDR1 and CDR2 (germline): MNHNS, SASEGT. The V and J ends lost 6 bases and 8 bases respectively, with 11 bases between them. The CDR3 is made up of 13 amino acids. The CDR3 region has the DNA TGTGCCAGCAGGCCGGATCTTTATTCACCCCTCCACTTT. Translated: CASRPDLYSPLHF.

The chain employs TRBV7-2 and TRBJ2-3; TRBD2 agrees at 15 bases. The CDR3 length is 19 residues. CDR1 is SGHTA, CDR2 FQGNSA, per germline. After removal of 6 bases from V and 6 bases from J, the junction contained 16 bases not matched to a gene. The CDR3 here is CASSAHWTSGGGQRDTQYF. Written as DNA, the CDR3 is TGTGCCAGCAGTGCCCACTGGACTAGCGGGGGGGGCCAGAGGGATACGCAGTATTTT.

The chain couples TRBV24-1 to TRBJ2-2; 12 bases fit TRBD1. Germline loops: CDR1 KGHDR, CDR2 SFDVKD. This CDR3 region has 17 residues. Trimming cost V 7 bases and J 3 bases; bases outside gene matches: 8. CDR3 residues: CATSRDRGRPDTGELFF. CDR3 DNA sequence: TGTGCCACCAGCCGGGACAGGGGGCGCCCGGACACCGGGGAGCTGTTTTTT.

This clonotype is classed as large. The gene calls are TRBV5-1 and TRBJ1-1; TRBD1 is a possible D gene (6 bases). CDR1 is SGHRS and CDR2 is YFSETQ in the germline V gene. The CDR3 runs to 16 residues. The V gene lost 0 bases and the J gene lost 0 bases, with 12 bases spanning the gap. The CDR3 here is CASSLVPGDMNTEAFF. DNA for the CDR3: TGCGCCAGCAGCTTGGTCCCGGGGGACATGAACACTGAAGCTTTCTTT.

The V and J genes are TRBV28 and TRBJ1-6; maybe TRBD1 (5 bases). This CDR3 has 15 residues. Germline CDR1 and CDR2: MDHEN and SYDVKM. Trimming took off 5 bases at V and 9 bases at J, with 17 bases between the two ends. For the CDR3, the DNA is TGTGCCAGCAGTCCCGGATCGGGGGGGGTTTCACCCCTCCACTTT. This codes for CASSPGSGGVSPLHF. The full variable domain, completed using reference TRBV28 and TRBJ1-6, is DVKVTQSSRYLVKRTGEKVFLECVQDMDHENMFWYRQDPGLGLRLIYFSYDVKMKEKGDIPEGYSVSREKKERFSLILESASTNQTSMYLCASSPGSGGVSPLHFGNGTRLTVT.

The CDR3 loop is CASSPPDGLYGYTF. Here the CDR3 DNA reads TGTGCCAGTAGTCCGCCCGACGGACTCTATGGCTACACCTTC. The chain recombines TRBV19 with TRBJ1-2; D gene uncertain. Germline-derived CDR1 and CDR2 are LNHDA and SQIVND (reference sequence). This CDR3 has 14 amino acids. V shed 5 bases and J shed 4 bases, with 14 bases lying between them.

The J gene is TRBJ1-2, the V gene TRBV6-5, with 8 bases identical to TRBD1. Germline V gene lookup returns CDR1 MNHEY and CDR2 SVGAGI. The CDR3 length is 12 residues. The J segment lost 10 bases and the V segment lost 4 bases, leaving 5 bases of the junction unmatched. The CDR3 bases are TGTGCCAGCAGTTCGGGGACAGGCGTCTACACCTTC. Translating it yields CASSSGTGVYTF.

This sequence joins TRBV6-1 and TRBJ1-1; the D gene is possibly TRBD1 (6 bases). CDR3 length: 13 residues. CDR1 and CDR2 from the germline V gene are MNHNS and SASEGT. The V and J ends lost 6 bases and 4 bases respectively, with 12 bases between them. The CDR3 coding sequence is TGTGCCAGCAGCACTAAGGGGGTCACTGAAGCTTTCTTT. This encodes CASSTKGVTEAFF.

Within the sample, this clonotype is hyperexpanded. The rearrangement joins TRBV7-8 to TRBJ1-6, with D perhaps matching TRBD1 (6 bases). From germline, CDR1 is SGHVS and CDR2 FQNEAQ. CDR3 length: 16 amino acids. Deletions cut 0 bases from V and 10 bases from J, with 16 bases between. As DNA, the CDR3 is TGTGCCAGCAGCTTAGCGAGTATCGGGACAAAGTCACCCCTCCACTTT. Translating it yields CASSLASIGTKSPLHF.

The genes are TRBV20-1 and TRBJ1-6; 12 bases fit TRBD1. Trimming took 6 bases from V and 10 from J; bases not matched to a gene: 10. The CDR3 spans 15 residues. Per the germline V gene, CDR1 is DFQATT and CDR2 is SNEGSKA (reference sequence). DNA for the CDR3: TGCAGTGCAGCTACCGGGACAGGGGGCCGATCACCCCTCCACTTT. Residues: CSAATGTGGRSPLHF.

This chain links TRBV5-1 with TRBJ2-3; a possible D gene is TRBD1 (7 bases). Germline assignment: CDR1 SGHRS and CDR2 YFSETQ. V was clipped by 4 bases and J by 3 bases, with 21 bases between them. There are 17 residues in the CDR3. In nucleotides, the CDR3 is TGCGCCAGCAGCCTAGAACCAGGGGGAGGAGGGACAGATACGCAGTATTTT. The encoded protein is CASSLEPGGGGTDTQYF.

V usage is TRBV6-2 or TRBV6-3 and J usage is TRBJ1-2; 8 bases line up with TRBD1. The CDR3 is 15 residues long. Germline assignment: CDR1 MNHEY and CDR2 SVGEGT. V trimming: 6 bases; J trimming: 4 bases; junction bases outside the gene matches: 10. CDR3 coding DNA: TGTGCCAGCAGCTCCCGTCAGGGGGCGGTCTATGGCTACACCTTC. This sequence encodes CASSSRQGAVYGYTF.

The gene calls are TRBV6-1 and TRBJ1-2; no definite D call. V was clipped by 5 bases and J by 1 base, with 8 bases between them. Germline CDR1 is MNHNS and CDR2 is SASEGT. This CDR3 region has 13 residues. This CDR3 is CASSPDYNYGYTF. DNA for the CDR3: TGTGCCAGCAGTCCCGATTATAACTATGGCTACACCTTC.

The chain couples TRBV12-3 or TRBV12-4 to TRBJ1-2; D possibly corresponds to TRBD1 (6 bases). This CDR3 comprises 14 residues. The V gene lost 3 bases and the J gene lost 8 bases, with 16 bases spanning the gap. This chain's CDR3 is CASSFARGRKGYTF. The CDR3 DNA reads TGTGCCAGCAGTTTTGCCAGGGGAAGAAAAGGCTACACCTTC.

By sample share, this clonotype is large. The chain has TRBV30 and TRBJ1-2; D call uncertain. Trimming cost V 0 bases and J 2 bases, with 4 bases left between them. Germline V gene sequence: CDR1 GTSNPN, CDR2 SVGIG (reference sequence). The CDR3 totals 12 residues. CDR3 in DNA: TGTGCCTGGAGTGTAACGAACTATGGCTACACCTTC. Translated: CAWSVTNYGYTF.

The chain has TRBV7-3 and TRBJ1-2; D is perhaps TRBD1 (6 bases). This CDR3 has 15 residues. From germline, CDR1 is SGHTA and CDR2 FQGTGA. V lost 3 bases to trimming and J lost 7 bases, with 18 bases between them. The CDR3 region is CASSLDATGASGYTF. The CDR3 bases are TGTGCCAGCAGCTTGGACGCGACAGGAGCAAGTGGCTACACCTTC.